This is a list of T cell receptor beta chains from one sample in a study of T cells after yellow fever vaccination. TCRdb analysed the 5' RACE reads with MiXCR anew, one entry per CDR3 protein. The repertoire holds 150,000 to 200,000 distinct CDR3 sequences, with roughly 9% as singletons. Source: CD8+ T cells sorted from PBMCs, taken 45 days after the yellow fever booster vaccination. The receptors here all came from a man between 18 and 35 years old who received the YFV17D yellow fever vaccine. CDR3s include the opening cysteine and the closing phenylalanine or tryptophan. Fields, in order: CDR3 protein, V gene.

CASSKGQGATGELFF TRBV7-6
CASSLEGDATDTQYF TRBV7-6
CSARDGSNTEAFF TRBV20-1
CASSLVWVQETQYF TRBV7-8
CSVVLGSRETQYF TRBV29-1
CATSRGNRDHTF TRBV15
CATSRGGTRLTDTQYF TRBV15
CASSHSPRGSEQYF TRBV27
CASSLEGLTGELFF TRBV7-9
CASKETGTGGNYGYTF TRBV7-2
CASSPPGGLGATDTQYF TRBV18
CASSLSLAETQYF TRBV7-3
CASSQGQGVRYGYTF TRBV4-1
CASSQGNWGTGYHEQYF TRBV4-3
CASSYSDFPNIQYF TRBV6-6
CASSQDLLGHLTDTQYF TRBV4-3
CAISDDRDNTEAFF TRBV10-3
CASSLTRGSENGYTF TRBV7-6
CAWGSNLWYGYTF TRBV30
CASSLAGLASDEQFF TRBV5-6
CASARTVNTEAFF TRBV7-9
CASSRWTEDNEQFF TRBV5-1
CASWDGLSGQPQHF TRBV19
CASSESSGGASDTQYF TRBV6-4
CAISVTSGGSTDTQYF TRBV10-3
CASTWGQGGNIQYF TRBV5-1
CASSVEFETQYF TRBV9
CAISELWGPDTEAFF TRBV10-3
CASTRRGNQPQHF TRBV19
CASRKDGTGEGNTIYF TRBV21-1
CASSQEGTDNQPQHF TRBV4-1
CASSLGPTNTGELFF TRBV5-5
CAISERTGDTEAFF TRBV10-3
CSARTGLNYEQYF TRBV20-1
CASSWGDTQYF TRBV12-3/TRBV12-4
CASSLSPTVNTEAFF TRBV7-9
CASHGPSSYNEQFF TRBV28
CASSYSSPLPRELFF TRBV6-5
CASSRTGQVNTGELFF TRBV7-6
CSASPTPDSSYNEQFF TRBV20-1
CASRAMNTGELFF TRBV14
CATSRDISEQYF TRBV10-3
CSVERVLTSGGGWEQYF TRBV29-1
CASRSDRSSNQPQHF TRBV7-8
CASSTETWRGEGLDTQYF TRBV6-5
CASSSPYDRGNAEQYF TRBV5-1